This T cell receptor beta chain stems from a study of T cell changes during pregnancy in multiple sclerosis. The CDR3 consists of 15 residues. The germline V gene encodes CDR1 SGDLS and CDR2 YYNGEE. J lost 5 bases, V lost 4 bases, and 11 bases had no gene match. Repertoires were generated with immunoSEQ multiplex PCR, while TCRdb's copy carries only in-frame clones and drops some. The profile covers under 75,000 clones, with about 89% appearing a single time and roughly 0.48% taken by the ten largest. The clonotype originates from a female donor in good health, enrolled as a control in a pregnancy study. This rearrangement joins TRBV9 to TRBJ2-5; TRBD1 matches at 7 bases. The sample consisted of CD4+ T cells from peripheral blood mononuclear cells, taken after pregnancy. This CDR3 reads CASSISSKGAETQYF. CDR3 nucleotides: TGTGCCAGCAGCATTTCGAGCAAGGGGGCGGAGACCCAGTACTTC. The full variable domain, rest sourced from reference TRBV9 and TRBJ2-5, is DSGVTQTPKHLITATGQRVTLRCSPRSGDLSVYWYQQSLDQGLQFLIQYYNGEERAKGNILERFSAQQFPDLHSELNLSSLELGDSALYFCASSISSKGAETQYFGPGTRLLVL.